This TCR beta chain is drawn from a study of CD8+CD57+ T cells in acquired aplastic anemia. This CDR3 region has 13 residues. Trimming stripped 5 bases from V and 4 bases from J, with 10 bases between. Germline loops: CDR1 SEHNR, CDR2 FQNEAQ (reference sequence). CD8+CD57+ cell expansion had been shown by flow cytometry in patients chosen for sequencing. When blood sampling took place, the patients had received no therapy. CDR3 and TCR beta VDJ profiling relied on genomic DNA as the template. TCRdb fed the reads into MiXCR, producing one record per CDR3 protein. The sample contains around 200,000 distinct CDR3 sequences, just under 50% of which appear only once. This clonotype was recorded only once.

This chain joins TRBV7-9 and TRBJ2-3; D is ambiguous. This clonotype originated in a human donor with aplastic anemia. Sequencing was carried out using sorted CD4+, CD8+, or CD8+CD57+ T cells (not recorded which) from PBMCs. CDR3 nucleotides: TGTGCCAGCAGCCCCCCCCGGGCAGATACGCAGTATTTT. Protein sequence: CASSPPRADTQYF.